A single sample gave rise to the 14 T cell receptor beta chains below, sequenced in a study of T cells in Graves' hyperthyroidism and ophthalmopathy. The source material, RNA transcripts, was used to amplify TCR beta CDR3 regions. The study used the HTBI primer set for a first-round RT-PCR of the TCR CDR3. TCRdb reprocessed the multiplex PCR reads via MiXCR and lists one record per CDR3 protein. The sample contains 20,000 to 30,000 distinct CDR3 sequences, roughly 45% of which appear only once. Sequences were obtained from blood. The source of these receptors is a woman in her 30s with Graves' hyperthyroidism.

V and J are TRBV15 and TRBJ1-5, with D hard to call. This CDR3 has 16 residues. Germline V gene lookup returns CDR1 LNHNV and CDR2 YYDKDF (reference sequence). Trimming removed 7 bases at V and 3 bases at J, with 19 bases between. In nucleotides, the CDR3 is TGTGCCACCAAAGCCGCGAGTTACATGGACAATCAGCCCCAGCATTTT. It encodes CATKAASYMDNQPQHF.

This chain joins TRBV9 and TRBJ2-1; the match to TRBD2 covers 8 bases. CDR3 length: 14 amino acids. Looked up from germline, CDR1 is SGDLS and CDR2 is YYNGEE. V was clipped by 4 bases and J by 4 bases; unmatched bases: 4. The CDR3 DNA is TGTGCCAGCAGCACCAGCGGGAGTTACAATGAGCAGTTCTTC. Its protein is CASSTSGSYNEQFF.

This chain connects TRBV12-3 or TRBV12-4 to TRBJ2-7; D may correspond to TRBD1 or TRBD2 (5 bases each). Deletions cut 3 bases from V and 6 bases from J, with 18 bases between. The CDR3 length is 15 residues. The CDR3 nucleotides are TGTGCCAGCAGTTTGAGGCAGGGAGTCTCAGGCGAGCAGTACGTC. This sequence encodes CASSLRQGVSGEQYV.

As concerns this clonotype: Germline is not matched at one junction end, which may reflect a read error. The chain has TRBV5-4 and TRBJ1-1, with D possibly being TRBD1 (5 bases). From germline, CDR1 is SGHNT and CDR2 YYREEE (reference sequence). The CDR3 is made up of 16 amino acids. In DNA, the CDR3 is TGTGCCAGCAGCGGGCCGGGACGGCTTGTAACGGGGGAGGCTTCCTTT. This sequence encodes CASSGPGRLVTGEASF.

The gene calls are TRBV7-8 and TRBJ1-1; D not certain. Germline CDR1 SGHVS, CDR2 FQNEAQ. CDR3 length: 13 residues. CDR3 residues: CATLTGMNTEAFF. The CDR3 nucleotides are TGTGCTACGCTAACCGGAATGAACACTGAAGCTTTCTTT.

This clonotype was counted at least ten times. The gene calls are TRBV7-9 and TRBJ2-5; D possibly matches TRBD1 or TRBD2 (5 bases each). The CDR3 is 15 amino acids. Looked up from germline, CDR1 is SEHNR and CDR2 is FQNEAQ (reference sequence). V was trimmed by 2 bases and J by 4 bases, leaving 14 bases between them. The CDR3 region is CASSLLGDGRETQYF. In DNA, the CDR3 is TGTGCCAGCAGCTTATTGGGGGACGGGCGAGAGACCCAGTACTTC.

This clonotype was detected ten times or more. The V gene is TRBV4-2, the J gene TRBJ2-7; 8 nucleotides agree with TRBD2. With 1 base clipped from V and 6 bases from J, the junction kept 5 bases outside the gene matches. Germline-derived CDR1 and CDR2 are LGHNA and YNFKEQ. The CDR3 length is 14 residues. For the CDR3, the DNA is TGTGCCAGCAGCCAAGGCCCGGGAGGGCCCGAGCAGTACTTC. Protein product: CASSQGPGGPEQYF.

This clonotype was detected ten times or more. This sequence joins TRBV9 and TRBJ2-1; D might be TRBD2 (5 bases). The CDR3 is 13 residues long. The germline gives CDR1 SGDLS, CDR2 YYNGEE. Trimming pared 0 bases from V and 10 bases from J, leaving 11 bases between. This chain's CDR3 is CASSVGWGVEQFF. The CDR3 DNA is TGTGCCAGCAGCGTAGGATGGGGAGTGGAGCAGTTCTTC.

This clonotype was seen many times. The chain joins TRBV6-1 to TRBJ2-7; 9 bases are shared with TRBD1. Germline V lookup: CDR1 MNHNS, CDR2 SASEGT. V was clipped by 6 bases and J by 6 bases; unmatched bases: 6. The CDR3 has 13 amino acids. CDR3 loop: CASRGQGNGEQYF. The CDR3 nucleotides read TGTGCCAGCAGGGGACAGGGAAACGGCGAGCAGTACTTC.

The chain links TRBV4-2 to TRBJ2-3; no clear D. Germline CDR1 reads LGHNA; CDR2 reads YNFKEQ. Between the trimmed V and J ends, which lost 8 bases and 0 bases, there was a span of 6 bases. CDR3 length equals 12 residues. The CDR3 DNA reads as TGTGCCAGCTCGGGTAGCACAGATACGCAGTATTTT. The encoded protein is CASSGSTDTQYF.

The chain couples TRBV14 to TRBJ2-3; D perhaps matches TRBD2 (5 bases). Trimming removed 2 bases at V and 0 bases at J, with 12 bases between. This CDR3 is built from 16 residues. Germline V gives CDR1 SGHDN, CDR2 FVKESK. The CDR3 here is CASSQSSWTSTDTQYF. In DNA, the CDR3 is TGTGCCAGCAGCCAATCAAGTTGGACTAGCACAGATACGCAGTATTTT. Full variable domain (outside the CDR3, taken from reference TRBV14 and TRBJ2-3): EAGVTQFPSHSVIEKGQTVTLRCDPISGHDNLYWYRRVMGKEIKFLLHFVKESKQDESGMPNNRFLAERTGGTYSTLKVQPAELEDSGVYFCASSQSSWTSTDTQYFGPGTRLTVL.

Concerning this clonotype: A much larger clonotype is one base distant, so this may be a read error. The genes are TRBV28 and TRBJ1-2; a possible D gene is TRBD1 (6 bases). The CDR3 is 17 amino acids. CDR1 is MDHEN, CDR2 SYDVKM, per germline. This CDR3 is CASGFRGATTPGYGYTF. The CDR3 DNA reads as TGTGCCAGCGGTTTCAGGGGAGCAACGACACCTGGCTATGGCTACACCTTC.

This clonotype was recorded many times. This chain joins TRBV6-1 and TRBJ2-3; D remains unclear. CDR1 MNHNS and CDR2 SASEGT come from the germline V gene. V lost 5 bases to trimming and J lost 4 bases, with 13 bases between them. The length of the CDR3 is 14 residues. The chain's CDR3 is CASSIEPGPDTQYF. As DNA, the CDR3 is TGTGCCAGCAGTATAGAACCAGGCCCAGATACGCAGTATTTT.

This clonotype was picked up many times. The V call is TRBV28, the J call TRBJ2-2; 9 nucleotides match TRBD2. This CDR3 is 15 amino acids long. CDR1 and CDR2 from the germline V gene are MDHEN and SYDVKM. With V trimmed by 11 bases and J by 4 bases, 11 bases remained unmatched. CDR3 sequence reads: CAGRGSGSVTGELFF. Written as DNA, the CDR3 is TGTGCCGGCCGCGGTAGCGGGAGTGTCACCGGGGAGCTGTTTTTT.